A single sample is the source of the 8 T cell receptor beta chains below, sequenced in a study of cytomegalovirus exposure and HLA in healthy donors. The PCR employed 60 Vbeta primers together with 13 Jbeta primers. The repertoire was sequenced with immunoSEQ multiplex PCR; TCRdb's copy has only in-frame clones and lacks some. This table has roughly 120,000 clones, 65% to 80% appearing once. The sample taken for sequencing was PBMCs. All receptors derive from a human donor in good health.

This sequence joins TRBV7-5 and TRBJ2-7; the DNA was not used to check the table's D call, TRBD1. TRBV7-5 is tagged as a pseudogene. The CDR3 contains 19 residues. The CDR3 here is CARSLFSGAGGVNSYEQYF. In nucleotides, the CDR3 is TGTGCCAGAAGCTTATTTTCAGGGGCCGGAGGCGTAAACTCCTACGAGCAGTACTTC.

The chain carries TRBV2 and TRBJ1-1; 7 bases fit TRBD1. Germline V gene sequence: CDR1 SNHLY, CDR2 FYNNEI. This CDR3 is built from 17 residues. Trimming at V came to 3 bases and at J to 2 bases, leaving 12 bases not matched to a gene. The CDR3: CASSDYPTGQDNTEAFF. The CDR3 DNA is TGTGCCAGCAGTGACTACCCGACAGGGCAAGATAACACTGAAGCTTTCTTT.

V gene TRBV9 combines with J gene TRBJ2-1; 11 bases fit TRBD2. This CDR3 has 14 amino acids. The V and J ends lost 7 bases and 5 bases, in that order; junction bases with no gene match: 5. The germline V gene encodes CDR1 SGDLS and CDR2 YYNGEE. For the CDR3, the DNA is TGTGCCAGCTCCGGGACTAGCGGCAACAATGAGCAGTTCTTC. It translates to CASSGTSGNNEQFF. The variable domain in full, completed from reference TRBV9 and TRBJ2-1, reads DSGVTQTPKHLITATGQRVTLRCSPRSGDLSVYWYQQSLDQGLQFLIQYYNGEERAKGNILERFSAQQFPDLHSELNLSSLELGDSALYFCASSGTSGNNEQFFGPGTRLTVL.

CDR3 DNA sequence: TGTGCCAGCTCAACCGGGACAGGGGTTAGCGGCTCCTACGAGCAGTACTTC. Its translation: CASSTGTGVSGSYEQYF. The genes are TRBV18 and TRBJ2-7, with TRBD1 identical over 10 bases. CDR1 is KGHSH and CDR2 is LQKENI in the germline V gene. V dropped 5 bases and J dropped 0; count of bases not matched to a gene: 10. The CDR3 runs to 17 residues. Looking up the rest from reference TRBV18 and TRBJ2-7 gives the full variable domain: NAGVMQNPRHLVRRRGQEARLRCSPMKGHSHVYWYRQLPEEGLKFMVYLQKENIIDESGMPKERFSAEFPKEGPSILRIQQVVRGDSAAYFCASSTGTGVSGSYEQYFGPGTRLTVT.

V usage is TRBV7-2 and J usage is TRBJ2-1, with D possibly TRBD2 on 6 matching bases. V lost 5 bases and J 8 bases, leaving 10 bases between the germline ends. Germline loops: CDR1 SGHTA, CDR2 FQGNSA. This CDR3 has 12 amino acids. The CDR3 reads CASSQTSYEQFF. Here the CDR3 DNA reads TGTGCCAGCAGCCAGACTAGTTATGAGCAGTTCTTC.

The chain combines TRBV30 with TRBJ1-3; perhaps TRBD1 as D (5 bases). CDR3 size: 13 residues. CDR1 GTSNPN and CDR2 SVGIG come from the germline V gene (reference sequence). V lost 8 bases and J 2 bases, leaving 13 bases between the germline ends. CDR3: CATEGIAGNTIYF. The CDR3 DNA reads TGTGCCACGGAGGGGATAGCTGGAAACACCATATATTTT.

The chain links TRBV7-9 to TRBJ1-2; TRBD1 might be the D (5 bases). The ends were cut back, 5 bases at V and 7 bases at J, with 17 bases in the middle. Germline assignment: CDR1 SEHNR and CDR2 FQNEAQ (reference sequence). This CDR3 contains 14 residues. The CDR3 DNA sequence: TGTGCCAGCAGCCCCGTCGGAGGGGTTGGTGGCTACACCTTC. Translation: CASSPVGGVGGYTF.

V gene TRBV5-1 combines with J gene TRBJ2-5, with D perhaps TRBD1 (5 bases). The DNA end is more similar to TRBJ2-7, so the J call may be wrong. The CDR3 contains 12 residues. In germline, CDR1 is SGHRS, CDR2 YFSETQ. CDR3 in DNA: TGCGCCAGCAGGGACACCACCTACGAGCAGTACTTC. It translates to CASRDTTYEQYF.